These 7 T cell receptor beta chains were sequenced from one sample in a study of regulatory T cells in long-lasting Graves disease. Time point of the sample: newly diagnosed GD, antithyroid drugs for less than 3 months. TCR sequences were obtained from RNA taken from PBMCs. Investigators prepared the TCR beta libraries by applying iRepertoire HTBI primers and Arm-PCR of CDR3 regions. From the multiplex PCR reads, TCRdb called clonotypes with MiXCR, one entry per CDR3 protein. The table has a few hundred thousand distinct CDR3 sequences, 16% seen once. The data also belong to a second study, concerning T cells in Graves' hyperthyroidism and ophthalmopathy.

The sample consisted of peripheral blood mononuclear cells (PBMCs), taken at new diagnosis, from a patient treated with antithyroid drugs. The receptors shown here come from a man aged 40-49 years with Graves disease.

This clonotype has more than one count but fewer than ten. Here the CDR3 reads CATSDRASTDTQYF. CDR3 sequence (DNA): TGTGCCACCTCAGACAGGGCCAGCACAGATACGCAGTATTTT. The V call is TRBV24-1, the J call TRBJ2-3; 7 bases are a match to TRBD1. The CDR3 consists of 14 residues. CDR1 is KGHDR and CDR2 is SFDVKD in the germline V gene. V was clipped by 9 bases and J by 0 bases; unmatched bases: 5.

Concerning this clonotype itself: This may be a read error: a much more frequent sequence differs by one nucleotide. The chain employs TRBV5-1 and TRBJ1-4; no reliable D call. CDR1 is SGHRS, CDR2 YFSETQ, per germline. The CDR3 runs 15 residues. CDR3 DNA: TGCGCCAGCAGCTCCGAGGTGACCTCGAATGAGAAACTGTTTTTT. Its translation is CASSSEVTSNEKLFF.

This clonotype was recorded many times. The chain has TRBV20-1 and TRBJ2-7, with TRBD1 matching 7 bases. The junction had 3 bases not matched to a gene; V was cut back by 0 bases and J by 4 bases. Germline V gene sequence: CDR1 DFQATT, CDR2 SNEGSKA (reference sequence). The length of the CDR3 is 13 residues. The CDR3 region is CSARDDRVYEQYF. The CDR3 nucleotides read TGCAGTGCTAGAGATGACAGGGTGTACGAGCAGTACTTC.

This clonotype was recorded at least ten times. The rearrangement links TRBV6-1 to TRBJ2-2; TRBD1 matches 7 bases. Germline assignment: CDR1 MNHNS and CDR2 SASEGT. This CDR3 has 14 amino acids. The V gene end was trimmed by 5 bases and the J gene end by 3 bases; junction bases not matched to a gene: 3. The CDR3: CASSRTGDTGELFF. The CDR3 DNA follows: TGTGCCAGCAGTCGGACAGGCGACACCGGGGAGCTGTTTTTT.

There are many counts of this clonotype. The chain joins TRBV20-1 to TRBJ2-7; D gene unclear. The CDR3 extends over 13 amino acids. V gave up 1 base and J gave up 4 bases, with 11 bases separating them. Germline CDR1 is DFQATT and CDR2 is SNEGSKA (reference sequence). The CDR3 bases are TGCAGTGCTAGAGCCCCACCGACTTACGAGCAGTACTTC. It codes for CSARAPPTYEQYF.

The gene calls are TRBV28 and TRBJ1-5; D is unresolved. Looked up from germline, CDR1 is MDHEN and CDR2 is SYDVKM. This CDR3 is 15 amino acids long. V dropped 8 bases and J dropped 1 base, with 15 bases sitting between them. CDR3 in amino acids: CASGTAEGSNQPQHF. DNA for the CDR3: TGTGCCAGCGGTACGGCGGAGGGAAGCAATCAGCCCCAGCATTTT.

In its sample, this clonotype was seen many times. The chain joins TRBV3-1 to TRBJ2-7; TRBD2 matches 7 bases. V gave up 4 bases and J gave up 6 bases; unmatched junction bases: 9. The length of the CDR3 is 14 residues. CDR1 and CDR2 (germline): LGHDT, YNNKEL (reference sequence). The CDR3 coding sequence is TGTGCCAGCAGCCCCGCCGGGGGAGGGGTCGAGCAGTACTTC. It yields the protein CASSPAGGGVEQYF.